Listed below are T cell receptor beta chains from one sample, sequenced in a study of shared clonotypes between healthy human individuals. The repertoire was sequenced with immunoSEQ multiplex PCR; TCRdb's copy has only in-frame clones and lacks some. Of approximately 2,000,000 clones listed, 85% to 95% are singletons. Material: naive CD8+ T cells from PBMCs. The source of these receptors is a man younger than 35 in good health. Some clones in this sample may be carry-over from other donors' samples. The CDR3 runs from the conserved cysteine through the conserved F or W. The D gene is left open where the match is weak. The size field is filled for only some rows; it gives once, few, many or a size class.

v_gene,j_gene,abundance,d_gene,CDR3nt,CDR3aa
TRBV9,TRBJ1-2,NA,NA,TGTGCCAGCAGCCTGAGAGACTATGGCTACACCTTC,CASSLRDYGYTF
TRBV13,TRBJ2-3,NA,NA,TGTGCCAGCAGCTTAACACTAGTCGGGGACACAGATACGCAGTATTTT,CASSLTLVGDTDTQYF
TRBV29-1,TRBJ2-7,NA,TRBD1,TGCAGCGGTAGGGACAGCGAGACCTACGAGCAGTACTTC,CSGRDSETYEQYF
TRBV7-8,TRBJ2-3,NA,NA,TGTGCCAGCAGCTTGCCGGGACTTCACACAGATACGCAGTATTTT,CASSLPGLHTDTQYF
TRBV29-1,TRBJ2-5,NA,TRBD2,TGCAGCGTCGCCATGACTAGCGGGAGAGGGGAGACCCAGTACTTC,CSVAMTSGRGETQYF
TRBV7-8,TRBJ2-7,NA,NA,TGTGCCAGCTCCTACACGGGGGCGGGAGCCTACGAGCAGTACTTC,CASSYTGAGAYEQYF
TRBV9,TRBJ2-2,NA,TRBD1,TGTGCCAGCAGCGTATCGGGACAGATTAAAACCGGGGAGCTGTTTTTT,CASSVSGQIKTGELFF
TRBV27,TRBJ2-3,NA,NA,TGTGCCAGCAGTTTATGGCCAGCGGCTAGCACAGATACGCAGTATTTT,CASSLWPAASTDTQYF
TRBV9,TRBJ2-3,NA,NA,TGTGCCAGCAGCGTAGGGACAGCCACAGATACGCAGTATTTT,CASSVGTATDTQYF
TRBV28,TRBJ2-3,NA,NA,TGTGCCAGCAGGGAGGGAGGGGGCGGCCCAGATACGCAGTATTTT,CASREGGGGPDTQYF
TRBV7-9,TRBJ1-3,NA,NA,TGTGCCAGCAGTTCAGGACGGAACTCTGGAAACACCATATATTTT,CASSSGRNSGNTIYF
TRBV27,TRBJ2-7,NA,NA,TGTGCCAGCAGGGAAAGGGGCGTACCCTACGAGCAGTACTTC,CASRERGVPYEQYF
TRBV15,TRBJ1-2,NA,NA,TGTGCCACCAGCAGAGGTTTCGACTCACTCACAGGGCCGTATGGCTACACCTTC,CATSRGFDSLTGPYGYTF
TRBV29-1,TRBJ2-4,NA,NA,TGCAGCGTTGAGGAATTCGGATTAGCCAAAAACATTCAGTACTTC,CSVEEFGLAKNIQYF
TRBV27,TRBJ1-5,NA,NA,TGTGCCAGCAGTACGGTACGTGGCAATCAGCCCCAGCATTTT,CASSTVRGNQPQHF
TRBV5-6,TRBJ2-1,NA,NA,TGTGCCAGCAGCTTCAGAGCATTCACCTACAATGAGCAGTTCTTC,CASSFRAFTYNEQFF
TRBV28,TRBJ1-4,once,NA,TGTGCCAGCATTCCGAACACAGGGATTCCCTTCGCTAATGAAAAACTGTTTTTT,CASIPNTGIPFANEKLFF
TRBV30,TRBJ1-1,NA,TRBD1,TGTGCCGGTTGGACAGGGTTAGAAGCTTTCTTT,CAGWTGLEAFF
TRBV7-3,TRBJ2-2,NA,NA,TGTGCCAGCAGTTTGGGACAGAACACCGGGGAGCTGTTTTTT,CASSLGQNTGELFF
TRBV15,TRBJ2-5,once,TRBD1,TGTGCCACCAGCAGGGCAGTGGACAGGGACGAGACCCAGTACTTC,CATSRAVDRDETQYF
TRBV19,TRBJ1-1,once,NA,TGTGCCAGTAGTATTCAAGGGGTGAACACTGAAGCTTTCTTT,CASSIQGVNTEAFF
TRBV27,TRBJ2-7,once,TRBD1,TGTGCCAGCAGTTTAGGCCCCGGGACAGGGGGCGGATACGAGCAGTACTTC,CASSLGPGTGGGYEQYF
TRBV14,TRBJ1-2,NA,NA,TGTGCCAGCAGCCCGGTGGGGGGTTCCTATGGCTACACCTTC,CASSPVGGSYGYTF
TRBV27,TRBJ1-1,NA,NA,TGTGCCAGCAGTTTTGGGGGGGGCACTGAAGCTTTCTTT,CASSFGGGTEAFF
TRBV7-9,TRBJ2-7,NA,TRBD1,TGTGCCAGCAGCTCCAGACAGGGGGCGCTGCACGAGCAGTACTTC,CASSSRQGALHEQYF
TRBV6-1,TRBJ1-5,NA,NA,TGTGCCAGCAGTGAAAACAGTCTAAGGCCCCAGCATTTT,CASSENSLRPQHF
TRBV28,TRBJ1-1,NA,TRBD1,TGTGCCAGCAGTTTAGACAGGGGCAGGACTGAAGCTTTCTTT,CASSLDRGRTEAFF
TRBV29-1,TRBJ2-1,once,TRBD2,TGCAGCGTCGGCGTGGGACTAGCCTCCTACAATGAGCAGTTCTTC,CSVGVGLASYNEQFF
TRBV7-9,TRBJ2-6,NA,NA,TGTGCCAGCAGCTTCCCCTCTGGGGCCAACGTCCTGACTTTC,CASSFPSGANVLTF
TRBV28,TRBJ2-7,NA,NA,TGTGCCAGCAGTCTACAGGACTCCTACGAGCAGTACTTC,CASSLQDSYEQYF
TRBV5-6,TRBJ2-7,NA,NA,TGTGCCAGCAGCTTGAGGTACTCTACCTACGAGCAGTACTTC,CASSLRYSTYEQYF
TRBV9,TRBJ2-7,NA,NA,TGTGCCAGCAGCCCGTGGGGGGGGGCCCCCTACGAGCAGTACTTC,CASSPWGGAPYEQYF
TRBV6-5,TRBJ1-5,NA,NA,TGTGCCAGCAGGGTAGACAGCAATAGCAATCAGCCCCAGCATTTT,CASRVDSNSNQPQHF
TRBV9,TRBJ2-3,once,NA,TGTGCCAGCAGCGCACAGCGGTCCACAGATACGCAGTATTTT,CASSAQRSTDTQYF
TRBV19,TRBJ1-2,NA,NA,TGTGCCAGTTACAGCTACTATGGCTACACCTTC,CASYSYYGYTF
TRBV7-6,TRBJ2-5,NA,NA,TGTGCCAGCAGCCGCCCCCCCGAGGGAGAGACCCAGTACTTC,CASSRPPEGETQYF
TRBV5-1,TRBJ1-1,few,NA,TGCGCCAGCAGCTTGGCCGGCCGGTTTGAAGCTTTCTTT,CASSLAGRFEAFF
TRBV2,TRBJ2-1,NA,TRBD1,TGTGCCAGCAGTGAAGAAAGGGACAGGGGCTCGTGGCACAATGAGCAGTTCTTC,CASSEERDRGSWHNEQFF
TRBV7-9,TRBJ2-7,NA,NA,TGTGCCAGCAGCTTAGAAGCAGGGGCCCACGAGCAGTACTTC,CASSLEAGAHEQYF